This T cell receptor beta chain was obtained from a study of blood T cell repertoires in COVID-19. On the study more broadly: The study drew acute and convalescent COVID-19 samples from the United States, Italy and Spain. Nucleic acid was either cDNA or gDNA, and it came from T cells, B-cell-depleted T cells, or PBMCs.

Participants were aged about 18 to 90 years, lived in 20 to 30 US areas, and enrolled virtually. With 3 bases removed from V and 8 bases from J, the gap between germline ends came to 13 bases. Germline-derived CDR1 and CDR2 are SEHNR and FQNEAQ (reference sequence). The CDR3 totals 13 residues. Original methodology: By means of reference gene primer amplification, nucleated cell counts were estimated. TCRdb keeps only in-frame clones here, not all; method: immunoSEQ multiplex PCR. V and J calls and clone size are as listed in that table; D and trimming were resolved from the DNA. This sample has more than 350,000 clones, with 80% to 90% found just once.

The sequenced sample was PBMCs or T cells enriched from blood (not recorded which). The rearrangement links TRBV7-9 to TRBJ1-2, with D possibly matching TRBD1 (6 bases). The sequence was obtained from a man younger than 35 who had recovered from COVID-19. CDR3 bases: TGTGCCAGCAGCTTTAATCAGGGGCAAGGCTACACCTTC. Translating gives CASSFNQGQGYTF.